This TCR beta chain is drawn from a study of CD8 T cells in Susac syndrome. Peripheral blood CD8+ and CD4+ T cells were profiled by TCR beta sequencing. This CDR3 has 12 amino acids. Between the trimmed V and J ends, which lost 9 bases and 4 bases, there was a span of 12 bases. Looked up from germline, CDR1 is MNHEY and CDR2 is SVGEGT. An input of about 0.5 to 1 ug of RNA was subjected to reverse transcription using random hexamers. TCRdb re-called the immunoSEQ multiplex PCR reads through MiXCR, storing one row per CDR3 protein. The sample comprises more than 95,000 distinct CDR3 sequences, about 92% of which are singletons, and under 0.095% rests with the top ten.

Sequenced material: CD4+ T cells from PBMCs. This sequence was found in a human donor with multiple sclerosis. The chain has TRBV6-2 or TRBV6-3 and TRBJ1-2; a possible D gene is TRBD1 (5 bases). The CDR3 DNA reads TGTGCCAGTGGGGACGACTTCTATGGCTACACCTTC. This sequence encodes CASGDDFYGYTF.